Listed below are T cell receptor beta chains from one sample, sequenced in a study of PD-L1 blockade in urothelial cancer. Assay used: immunoSEQ multiplex PCR; TCRdb lists only in-frame clones, some missing. The sample carries some 71,000 clones, approximately 83% recorded once. Sample: PBMCs, taken around atezolizumab (anti-PD-L1) treatment. The origin of the receptors is a man in his 60s with urothelial cancer. Both conserved end residues are part of each CDR3. Each record gives: V gene, CDR3 protein.

V: TRBV15
CDR3: CATSREGGASREKLFF

V: TRBV15
CDR3: CATSRSPQGVSGNTIYF

V: TRBV11-2
CDR3: CASSLNTGGNQPQHF

V: TRBV19
CDR3: CASSIDPQGRREAFF

V: TRBV18
CDR3: CASSPGGDNSPLHF

V: TRBV4-2
CDR3: CASSQEFGVSYEQYF

V: TRBV5-4
CDR3: CASSMGQTDTEAFF

V: TRBV7-6
CDR3: CASSLVARHNEQFF

V: TRBV4-2
CDR3: CASSQDRRVIQEAFF

V: TRBV28
CDR3: CASSGGGRGEQYF

V: TRBV7-9
CDR3: CASSPVRGFYEQYF

V: TRBV6-5
CDR3: CASRSTGEKLFF

V: TRBV7-9
CDR3: CASSSGQVADAFF

V: TRBV30
CDR3: CAWSDRGTYNSPLHF

V: TRBV7-2
CDR3: CASSLAGQGRSPLHF

V: TRBV5-8
CDR3: CASSSGTSGEQETQYF

V: TRBV7-9
CDR3: CASSLVASGGMAQYF

V: TRBV28
CDR3: CASSLRYGARDGYTF

V: TRBV5-4
CDR3: CASSLGGPSYNEQFF

V: TRBV5-4
CDR3: CASSPLTEGGLSSPLHF

V: TRBV4-2
CDR3: CASSQGGLAGGLFGNEQFF

V: TRBV15
CDR3: CATSRDGGRWQPQHF

V: TRBV19
CDR3: CASSPGQNSPLHF

V: TRBV30
CDR3: CAWSVMTGTSSQPQHF

V: TRBV6-5
CDR3: CASSGSVSGANVLTF

V: TRBV9
CDR3: CASSLKSGTGDEQYF

V: TRBV2
CDR3: CASSEQATNQPQHF

V: TRBV7-7
CDR3: CASSSGGTGELFF

V: TRBV10-1
CDR3: CASIQSTGQGSDTEAFF

V: TRBV28
CDR3: CASSLGGNMNTEAFF

V: TRBV9
CDR3: CASSVVSGGTTDTQYF

V: TRBV5-8
CDR3: CASSLVQTVTYNEQFF

V: TRBV7-2
CDR3: CASSLGQGAGKLFF

V: TRBV20-1
CDR3: CSAEVSYEQYF

V: TRBV5-5
CDR3: CASSSSTGTNTGELFF

V: TRBV29-1
CDR3: CSVDGDRGTGGYTF

V: TRBV29-1
CDR3: CSVQGQGGGGYTF

V: TRBV5-1
CDR3: CASSLGLRTVSEQYF

V: TRBV29-1
CDR3: CSVERRGGRNNEQFF

V: TRBV6-6
CDR3: CASSPLGQGTGELFF

V: TRBV7-2
CDR3: CASSLVARGEDTQYF

V: TRBV5-1
CDR3: CASSFGTGFYEQYF

V: TRBV5-4
CDR3: CASSMTGGNTEAFF

V: TRBV5-1
CDR3: CASSLSGGLEETQYF

V: TRBV27
CDR3: CASSKDRQAYNSPLHF

V: TRBV5-6
CDR3: CASSLEGDYNSPLHF

V: TRBV29-1
CDR3: CSVTGTGSLETQYF

V: TRBV9
CDR3: CASSDSGGRGANTGELFF

V: TRBV9
CDR3: CASSVSSGGAGDTQYF

V: TRBV5-1
CDR3: CASSWAGGNTEAFF

V: TRBV19
CDR3: CASSIPGGLFQPQHF

V: TRBV7-2
CDR3: CASSRGQGYTIYF

V: TRBV6-6
CDR3: CASSYSGLASDTQYF

V: TRBV5-1
CDR3: CASSLERVNYGYTF

V: TRBV19
CDR3: CASSTGQGTAYEQYF